The 19 T cell receptor beta chains in this list originate from one sample, sequenced in a study of breast tumors, draining lymph nodes, adjacent tissues. TCRdb re-called the multiplex PCR reads with MiXCR, one entry per CDR3 protein. The table shows fewer than 150,000 distinct CDR3 sequences, with 21% occurring only once. The lymph nodes were axillary draining lymph nodes from breast cancer patients. The sample consisted of axillary lymph node tissue. The receptors come from a female donor with breast cancer. Some clones in this sample may be carry-over from other donors' samples.

Worth noting for this clonotype: Given a much more abundant clone one base away, this may be a read error. Likely a read error: the CDR3 ends without its conserved phenylalanine or tryptophan. The rearrangement joins TRBV7-6 to TRBJ2-5; no firm D call. The CDR3 is made up of 13 amino acids. Germline CDR1 and CDR2: SGHVS and FNYEAQ. Trimming took 5 bases from V and 1 from J, leaving 8 bases between them. CDR3 sequence (DNA): TGTGCCAGCAGCCCTATCCCCCAAGAGACCCAGTACCTC. This codes for CASSPIPQETQYL.

This clonotype was seen many times. The DNA for the CDR3 is TGCAGTGCTAGAATAATTGAGAGGGGGTTTGAGCAGTTCTTC. As protein: CSARIIERGFEQFF. This chain uses TRBV20-1 with TRBJ2-1; D is possibly TRBD1 (6 bases). The V end was cut by 2 bases, the J end by 9 bases, with 17 bases between. CDR1 is DFQATT, CDR2 SNEGSKA, per germline (reference sequence). The CDR3 sequence is 14 residues long.

This clonotype was seen ten or more times. V usage is TRBV5-1 and J usage is TRBJ2-5; perhaps TRBD2 as D (5 bases). The CDR3 is 14 amino acids. Trimming pared 5 bases from V and 3 bases from J, leaving 14 bases between. Germline lookup yields CDR1 SGHRS and CDR2 YFSETQ. The CDR3 loop is CASRSDSGEETQYF. For the CDR3, the DNA is TGCGCCAGCAGGAGCGATTCCGGGGAAGAGACCCAGTACTTC. The whole variable domain, remainder taken from reference TRBV5-1 and TRBJ2-5, is KAGVTQTPRYLIKTRGQQVTLSCSPISGHRSVSWYQQTPGQGLQFLFEYFSETQRNKGNFPGRFSGRQFSNSRSEMNVSTLELGDSALYLCASRSDSGEETQYFGPGTRLLVL.

This clonotype was seen ten or more times. The chain is built from TRBV6-6 and TRBJ2-7; TRBD2 matches 10 bases. This CDR3 contains 16 residues. Germline CDR1 reads MNHNY; CDR2 reads SVGAGI (reference sequence). Trimming cost V 5 bases and J 0 bases; bases outside gene matches: 7. The CDR3 nucleotides are TGTGCCAGCAGTACCCCGGGACTAGCGAGCTCCTACGAGCAGTACTTC. Its protein is CASSTPGLASSYEQYF.

At least ten counts were recorded for this clonotype. The conserved closing phenylalanine or tryptophan is absent in this CDR3, likely reflecting a read error. No DNA is shown, since the ends of the CDR3 on it are uncertain; the CDR3 is the one TCRdb lists. The chain employs TRBV7-3 and TRBJ2-3; the DNA was not used to check the table's D call, TRBD1. Inclusive of both ends, the CDR3 amounts to 13 amino acids. The V gene's germline CDR1 is SGHTA and CDR2 FQGTGA. CDR3 loop: CASSSTGTGQNSG.

A note on this clonotype: This may stem from a read error, because a much larger clone lies one nucleotide away. This chain joins TRBV20-1 and TRBJ1-5; unclear D gene. This CDR3 is built from 12 residues. V lost 3 bases and J lost 4, with 7 bases in between. Germline CDR1 reads DFQATT; CDR2 reads SNEGSKA (reference sequence). The CDR3 nucleotides are TGCAGTGCTAGGGGGTGGAATCAGCCCCAGCATTTT. Translating it yields CSARGWNQPQHF.

The chain employs TRBV5-4 and TRBJ2-3; perhaps TRBD2 as D (6 bases). The V gene lost 5 bases and the J gene lost 5 bases, with 15 bases spanning the gap. The CDR3 contains 14 residues. CDR1 and CDR2 (germline): SGHNT, YYREEE (reference sequence). CDR3 protein: CASSPLGRIDTQYF. The CDR3 nucleotides are TGTGCCAGCAGTCCTCTGGGGAGGATAGATACGCAGTATTTT. Full variable domain (outside the CDR3, taken from reference TRBV5-4 and TRBJ2-3): ETGVTQSPTHLIKTRGQQVTLRCSSQSGHNTVSWYQQALGQGPQFIFQYYREEENGRGNFPPRFSGLQFPNYSSELNVNALELDDSALYLCASSPLGRIDTQYFGPGTRLTVL.

Details on this clonotype: This may stem from a read error, because a much larger clone lies one nucleotide away. The chain uses TRBV5-1 and TRBJ2-2; D tentatively fits TRBD1 or TRBD2 (5 bases each). The V gene's germline CDR1 is SGHRS and CDR2 YFSETQ. The CDR3 has 14 residues. The DNA of the CDR3 is TGCACCAGCAGAGGGACGAGGGACACCGGGGAGCTGTTTTTT. Translating gives CTSRGTRDTGELFF.

This clonotype was detected ten times or more. V usage is TRBV7-9 and J usage is TRBJ2-1, with 7 positions matching TRBD2. Germline V gene data show CDR1 as SEHNR and CDR2 as FQNEAQ (reference sequence). The V segment lost 3 bases and the J segment 0 bases; nucleotides outside the gene matches: 8. This CDR3 is 17 amino acids long. This CDR3 is CASSFWGRAHSYNEQFF. In DNA, the CDR3 is TGTGCCAGCAGCTTTTGGGGGAGGGCCCACTCCTACAATGAGCAGTTCTTC.

At least ten counts were recorded for this clonotype. CDR3 sequence reads: CASSLVREYEQYF. As DNA, the CDR3 is TGTGCCAGCAGCTTAGTACGGGAATACGAGCAGTACTTC. The V gene is TRBV7-8, the J gene TRBJ2-7; D might be TRBD2 (5 bases). Germline V gene lookup returns CDR1 SGHVS and CDR2 FQNEAQ. This CDR3 has 13 residues. The V and J ends lost 1 base and 4 bases respectively, with 8 bases between them.

This clonotype has a count of ten or more. The gene calls are TRBV10-3 and TRBJ2-7; possible D gene TRBD1, 6 bases. V shed 2 bases and J shed 5 bases, with 13 bases lying between them. The CDR3 is made up of 14 amino acids. Germline V CDR1 and CDR2: ENHRY, SYGVKD. Written as DNA, the CDR3 is TGTGCCATCAGTGAGGGTAGGGGGATCCACGAGCAGTACTTC. It yields the protein CAISEGRGIHEQYF.

This clonotype showed up many times. The chain links TRBV6-6 to TRBJ1-4; D remains unclear. The V end lost 2 bases, the J end lost 6 bases, and 7 bases lay between the germline ends. Germline assignment: CDR1 MNHNY and CDR2 SVGAGI (reference sequence). This CDR3 has 13 residues. The CDR3 coding sequence is TGTGCCAGCAGTTACGAGGGCGATGAAAAACTGTTTTTT. This encodes CASSYEGDEKLFF.

The CDR3 DNA reads as TGTGCCAGCAGTTTTTTGACAGGCAGCAATCAGCCCCAGCATTTT. Translating gives CASSFLTGSNQPQHF. The rearrangement links TRBV2 to TRBJ1-5; D is perhaps TRBD1 (6 bases). The CDR3 is made up of 15 amino acids. Germline values: CDR1 SNHLY, CDR2 FYNNEI. V lost 5 bases and J 1 base, leaving 12 bases between the germline ends.

Details on this clonotype: This may arise from a read error, as a much more abundant clone is one base away. The rearrangement links TRBV20-1 to TRBJ2-3, with TRBD2 identical over 9 bases. This CDR3 has 13 amino acids. From germline, CDR1 is DFQATT and CDR2 SNEGSKA (reference sequence). The CDR3 protein is CSASSGRPDTRYF. In nucleotides, the CDR3 is TGCAGTGCGTCGAGCGGGAGGCCAGATACGCGGTATTTT.

This clonotype was counted only a few times. Its ends do not fully match the called genes, so a read error is possible. The CDR3 nucleotides read TGCGCCAGCAGCCTCTCCTACGAGCAGCACTTC. Protein sequence: CASSLSYEQHF. The chain is built from TRBV5-1 and TRBJ2-7; D gene uncertain. Germline V gene sequence: CDR1 SGHRS, CDR2 YFSETQ. CDR3 length: 11 amino acids.

This clonotype has a count of ten or more. The chain employs TRBV2 and TRBJ2-6; no firm D call. The CDR3 contains 14 residues. Trimming took off 10 bases at V and 0 bases at J, with 10 bases between the two ends. Germline assignment: CDR1 SNHLY and CDR2 FYNNEI. The CDR3 sequence: CANRVSSGANVLTF. For the CDR3, the DNA is TGTGCCAACCGAGTCAGCTCTGGGGCCAACGTCCTGACTTTC.

This clonotype was detected many times. J is TRBJ1-5 and V is TRBV11-2, with D possibly being TRBD1 (6 bases). V shed 5 bases and J shed 7 bases, with 12 bases lying between them. Germline V gene sequence: CDR1 SGHAT, CDR2 FQNNGV. The length of the CDR3 is 13 residues. The CDR3 DNA reads as TGTGCCAGCAGCGGGTGGGGGGGCCAGCCCCAGCATTTT. Protein sequence: CASSGWGGQPQHF.

This clonotype was counted at least ten times. The chain carries TRBV20-1 and TRBJ1-3; 7 bases map to TRBD1. This CDR3 is 13 amino acids long. Germline V gene sequence: CDR1 DFQATT, CDR2 SNEGSKA (reference sequence). After removal of 5 bases from V and 8 bases from J, the junction contained 9 bases not matched to a gene. DNA for the CDR3: TGCAGTGCTGGCAGACAGGGCGGTCACACCATATATTTT. Amino acid sequence: CSAGRQGGHTIYF.

This clonotype was picked up many times. V and J are TRBV10-3 and TRBJ2-1; 8 nucleotides match TRBD2. The CDR3 contains 14 residues. V lost 2 bases, J lost 8 bases, and 5 bases stayed unmatched. Looked up from germline, CDR1 is ENHRY and CDR2 is SYGVKD. The CDR3 nucleotides are TGTGCCATCAGTGAGGAGCGGGAGAGGGATGAGCAGTTCTTC. Residues: CAISEERERDEQFF.